These T cell receptor beta chains were read from a single sample in a study of cytomegalovirus exposure and HLA in healthy donors. Some clones are missing from TCRdb's copy, which holds only in-frame ones; the method was immunoSEQ multiplex PCR. In the table there are 200,000 to 250,000 clones, around four fifths of which are singletons. The sequenced sample consisted of PBMCs. The receptors stem from a woman aged 60-75 years in good health and CMV-seropositive. Both conserved end residues are part of each CDR3. A D gene is named only where the DNA matches it firmly. Not all rows give a size; the values are once, few, many and, for expanded clones, a class.

CDR3 length,D gene,J gene,V gene,clone size,CDR3 protein,CDR3 DNA
12,TRBD1,TRBJ2-4,TRBV19,.,CASSTVGDSQYF,TGTGCCAGTAGTACGGTAGGGGACAGTCAGTACTTC
14,.,TRBJ1-1,TRBV29-1,few,CSYNRDRTYTEAFF,TGCAGCTATAATAGAGACAGAACTTACACTGAAGCTTTCTTT
14,.,TRBJ1-1,TRBV7-8,.,CASSYRAGETEAFF,TGTGCCAGCAGCTACAGGGCCGGGGAAACTGAAGCTTTCTTT
11,.,TRBJ1-2,TRBV7-3,once,CARGHNYGYTF,TGTGCCAGGGGACATAACTATGGCTACACCTTC
14,.,TRBJ1-1,TRBV19,.,CASSIGGSISEAFF,TGTGCCAGTAGTATAGGAGGGAGCATCTCTGAAGCTTTCTTT
15,.,TRBJ2-2,TRBV4-2,.,CASSQDRQNTGELFF,TGTGCCAGCAGCCAAGATCGACAGAACACCGGGGAGCTGTTTTTT
13,.,TRBJ2-7,TRBV4-1,.,CASSRTSSYEQYF,TGCGCCAGCAGCCGGACAAGCTCCTACGAGCAGTACTTC
12,.,TRBJ2-3,TRBV5-4,.,CASSLISDTQYF,TGTGCCAGCAGCTTGATAAGCGATACGCAGTATTTT
15,.,TRBJ2-7,TRBV9,.,CASSVAVASSYEQYF,TGTGCCAGCAGCGTAGCGGTAGCTTCGTCCTACGAGCAGTACTTC
15,TRBD1,TRBJ1-1,TRBV18,.,CASSLGDDRAVGAFF,TGTGCCAGCTCACTTGGGGACGACAGGGCAGTTGGAGCTTTCTTT
14,.,TRBJ2-2,TRBV6-5,.,CASSWAANTGELFF,TGTGCCAGCAGTTGGGCTGCGAACACCGGGGAGCTGTTTTTT
13,TRBD1,TRBJ2-7,TRBV29-1,.,CSVDPGQGYEQYF,TGCAGCGTTGACCCCGGACAGGGGTACGAGCAGTACTTC
13,.,TRBJ2-2,TRBV10-1,once,CASSGENTGELFF,TGCGCCAGCAGTGGAGAGAACACCGGGGAGCTGTTTTTT
14,TRBD2,TRBJ2-7,TRBV7-3,.,CASSLGGGKNEQYF,TGTGCCAGCAGCTTAGGCGGGGGGAAGAACGAGCAGTACTTC
14,TRBD1,TRBJ1-1,TRBV6-6,.,CASSKGQRNTEAFF,TGTGCCAGCAGTAAGGGACAGAGGAACACTGAAGCTTTCTTT
16,.,TRBJ2-3,TRBV5-6,few,CASSLTLDGATDTQYF,TGTGCCAGCAGCTTGACCCTAGACGGCGCTACAGATACGCAGTATTTT
12,.,TRBJ2-7,TRBV12-5,.,CASGLTRTEQYF,TGTGCTAGTGGTTTGACAAGGACTGAGCAGTACTTC
15,TRBD2,TRBJ2-1,TRBV18,.,CASTREGRGYNEQFF,TGTGCCAGCACCCGGGAGGGCCGAGGGTACAATGAGCAGTTCTTC
14,.,TRBJ2-2,TRBV19,.,CASNLDRYTGELFF,TGTGCCAGTAATTTGGACAGATACACCGGGGAGCTGTTTTTT
11,TRBD1,TRBJ1-1,TRBV28,.,CASFEQGEAFF,TGTGCCAGCTTTGAACAGGGGGAAGCTTTCTTT
12,.,TRBJ1-4,TRBV10-3,once,CATRQPNEKLFF,TGTGCCACTAGACAGCCTAATGAAAAACTGTTTTTT
16,.,TRBJ1-6,TRBV19,.,CASSFLPGGNNSPLHF,TGTGCCAGTAGTTTCCTTCCGGGAGGAAATAATTCACCCCTCCACTTT
13,.,TRBJ1-2,TRBV2,.,CASSAQGSYGYTF,TGTGCCAGCAGTGCACAGGGATCCTATGGCTACACCTTC
13,.,TRBJ1-1,TRBV18,.,CASSPSGWGEAFF,TGTGCCAGCTCACCATCGGGATGGGGTGAAGCTTTCTTT